One and the same sample provided the 13 T cell receptor beta chains below, sequenced in a study of shared clonotypes between healthy human individuals. Assay: immunoSEQ multiplex PCR; the TCRdb copy retains only in-frame clones and omits some. The data show 2 million to 2.5 million clones, approximately 96% seen once. The source material was naive CD4+ T cells sorted from blood. Regarding subset: CD45RA+ positively selected. The receptors stem from a man younger than 30 in good health.

V and J are TRBV30 and TRBJ1-5; 7 bases are a match to TRBD1. The germline gives CDR1 GTSNPN, CDR2 SVGIG (reference sequence). V lost 5 bases, J lost 3 bases, and 4 bases stayed unmatched. The CDR3 is 13 amino acids. The CDR3 is CAWAGTDNQPQHF. The CDR3 DNA follows: TGTGCCTGGGCCGGGACAGACAATCAGCCCCAGCATTTT.

The chain has TRBV1 and TRBJ1-2; the DNA was not compared with TRBD1, the D call given in the table. TRBV1 is shown as a pseudogene. The CDR3 loop spans 14 amino acids. The CDR3 region has the DNA TGCACCAGCAGCGTCAGGGGGCGCGCCTATGGCTACACCTTC. This encodes CTSSVRGRAYGYTF.

J is TRBJ1-2 and V is TRBV25-1, with D unclear. V lost 1 base and J lost 6, with 9 bases in between. This CDR3 contains 13 residues. CDR1 and CDR2 from the germline V gene are MGHDK and SYGVNS. CDR3: CASSEWRGDGYTF. The CDR3 coding sequence is TGTGCCAGCAGTGAATGGCGAGGAGATGGCTACACCTTC.

The chain carries TRBV5-6 and TRBJ2-3; 9 bases match TRBD2. CDR1 SGHDT and CDR2 YYEEEE come from the germline V gene. The CDR3 contains 17 residues. With 0 bases clipped from V and 2 bases from J, the junction kept 7 bases outside the gene matches. The chain's CDR3 is CASSLVGLAGPTDTQYF. The CDR3 DNA reads as TGTGCCAGCAGCTTGGTTGGGCTAGCGGGACCCACAGATACGCAGTATTTT.

CDR3 sequence (DNA): TGTGCCAGCATTGGGCAGCTAGGGGGGACCCAGTACTTC. It encodes CASIGQLGGTQYF. This sequence joins TRBV6-1 and TRBJ2-5, with TRBD1 as a possible D gene (6 bases). V was cut by 7 bases and J by 7 bases, with 16 bases left in between. The germline gives CDR1 MNHNS, CDR2 SASEGT. There are 13 residues in the CDR3.

In nucleotides, the CDR3 is TGTGCCAGTAGTATTGGGGGTTCGGGACGCACAGATACGCAGTATTTT. Amino acid sequence: CASSIGGSGRTDTQYF. The V and J genes are TRBV19 and TRBJ2-3, with D perhaps TRBD1 or TRBD2 (5 bases each). This CDR3 has 16 residues. Trimming cost V 3 bases and J 1 base, with 14 bases left between them. The germline V gene encodes CDR1 LNHDA and CDR2 SQIVND (reference sequence).

The rearrangement uses TRBV27 and TRBJ2-7; 8 nucleotides agree with TRBD1. The V gene's germline CDR1 is MNHEY and CDR2 SMNVEV (reference sequence). The trim removed 5 bases at V and 3 bases at J, leaving 12 bases unmatched. The CDR3 loop spans 16 amino acids. CDR3 DNA sequence: TGTGCCAGCAGTCCGTCGACAGGGGAGTCCCTCTACGAGCAGTACTTC. It encodes CASSPSTGESLYEQYF.

J is TRBJ2-2 and V is TRBV30; no clear D. V dropped 0 bases and J dropped 6 bases, with 8 bases sitting between them. The length of the CDR3 is 13 residues. Germline values: CDR1 GTSNPN, CDR2 SVGIG (reference sequence). CDR3 bases: TGTGCCTGGAGTGTAGGCTTTTCCGGGGAGCTGTTTTTT. Translating it yields CAWSVGFSGELFF.

Concerning this clone itself: The sample contains more than one DNA sequence encoding this CDR3. The rearrangement uses TRBV6-1 and TRBJ1-2, with D unclear. V was trimmed by 2 bases and J by 0 bases, leaving 7 bases between them. Per the germline V gene, CDR1 is MNHNS and CDR2 is SASEGT. This CDR3 comprises 14 residues. DNA of the CDR3: TGTGCCAGCAGTGAATTTCGAGCTAACTATGGCTACACCTTC. Translation: CASSEFRANYGYTF.

The rearrangement links TRBV6-5 to TRBJ2-2, with D perhaps TRBD1 (5 bases). Trimming removed 6 bases at V and 7 bases at J, with 12 bases between. This CDR3 spans 13 amino acids. Per the germline V gene, CDR1 is MNHEY and CDR2 is SVGAGI. CDR3 loop: CASRPRTNGELFF. In DNA, the CDR3 is TGTGCCAGCAGACCCAGGACAAACGGGGAGCTGTTTTTT.

The J gene is TRBJ1-4, the V gene TRBV10-3; maybe TRBD1 (5 bases). The CDR3 is 12 residues long. Germline V lookup: CDR1 ENHRY, CDR2 SYGVKD. V was clipped by 10 bases and J by 8 bases, with 14 bases between them. The CDR3 DNA sequence: TGTGCCACATCAGGGATTTCGGAAAAACTGTTTTTT. Its translation is CATSGISEKLFF.

The chain couples TRBV6-1 to TRBJ1-1, with D uncertain. V lost 2 bases to trimming and J lost 6 bases, with 16 bases between them. The germline V gene has CDR1 MNHNS and CDR2 SASEGT. CDR3 length: 15 residues. The CDR3 protein is CASSERAGVGSEAFF. CDR3 sequence (DNA): TGTGCCAGCAGTGAAAGGGCAGGCGTAGGCTCTGAAGCTTTCTTT.

The V gene is TRBV10-3, the J gene TRBJ2-5; D gene uncertain. The CDR3 covers 13 residues. V lost 4 bases to trimming and J lost 0 bases, with 6 bases between them. The V gene's germline CDR1 is ENHRY and CDR2 SYGVKD. This chain's CDR3 is CAISAGNQETQYF. DNA of the CDR3: TGTGCCATCAGTGCTGGGAACCAAGAGACCCAGTACTTC.